This is a list of T cell receptor beta chains from one sample in a study of cytomegalovirus exposure and HLA in healthy donors. The protocol was immunoSEQ multiplex PCR, while the TCRdb copy is restricted to in-frame clones and leaves out a portion. The table records about 200,000 clones, roughly 80% of them present only once. The specimen sequenced was PBMCs. The receptors come from a woman aged 18-29 years in good health and CMV-seronegative. Each CDR3 is given with its conserved first and last residue. Each record gives: V gene, J gene, D gene, clone size, CDR3 DNA, CDR3 protein. The D gene is left open where the match is weak. For some rows the clone size is stated as once, few or many, or as a class when expanded; others skip it.

TRBV7-2,TRBJ2-3,NA,NA,TGTGCCAGCAGCTTATCCGGAGGGCGGGGTACGCAGTATTTT,CASSLSGGRGTQYF
TRBV18,TRBJ2-1,NA,NA,TGTGCCAGCTCACCTACGGGCAATGAGCAGTTCTTC,CASSPTGNEQFF
TRBV7-8,TRBJ2-1,TRBD2,NA,TGTGCCAGCAGCCCTGGACTAGCGGGAGGGCCGTCCTACAATGAGCAGTTCTTC,CASSPGLAGGPSYNEQFF
TRBV9,TRBJ2-5,TRBD1,NA,TGTGCCAGCAGCGTAGGGGACAGGGGGCGCGGGGAGACCCAGTACTTC,CASSVGDRGRGETQYF
TRBV19,TRBJ1-6,NA,NA,TGTGCCAGTAGTCCCGGAGGGGCGTATTCACCCCTCCACTTT,CASSPGGAYSPLHF
TRBV10-1,TRBJ1-1,NA,NA,TGCGCCAGCAGCCCCGCGGTGAACACTGAAGCTTTCTTT,CASSPAVNTEAFF
TRBV7-8,TRBJ2-3,NA,NA,TGTGCCAGCAGCCGGATAGCGGATACGCAGTATTTT,CASSRIADTQYF
TRBV4-3,TRBJ2-1,TRBD2,NA,TGCGCCAGCAGCCAAGAAGAGAATAGCGGGAGGCCTTCCTACAATGAGCAGTTCTTC,CASSQEENSGRPSYNEQFF
TRBV18,TRBJ1-1,TRBD1,NA,TGTGCCAGCTTCGCGGGACAGGGCAACACTGAAGCTTTCTTT,CASFAGQGNTEAFF
TRBV4-3,TRBJ2-7,NA,once,TGCGCCAGCAGCCAAGAGGTCAGGCTTGGTTACGAGCAGTACTTC,CASSQEVRLGYEQYF
TRBV5-6,TRBJ1-5,NA,NA,TGTGCCAGCAGCTTGGCCCACGGGGATCGAAGCAATCAGCCCCAGCATTTT,CASSLAHGDRSNQPQHF
TRBV30,TRBJ1-3,NA,NA,TGTGCCTGGAGTGTACCGGGAGGGGGAAACACCATATATTTT,CAWSVPGGGNTIYF
TRBV19,TRBJ2-1,TRBD2,NA,TGTGCCAGTAACACAGCGGGAGGGAACAATGAGCAGTTCTTC,CASNTAGGNNEQFF
TRBV7-2,TRBJ1-1,TRBD1,NA,TGTGCCAGCAGCTCCCCGGGACAGGGGGCAGGTGAAGCTTTCTTT,CASSSPGQGAGEAFF
TRBV18,TRBJ2-7,TRBD1,NA,TGTGCCAGCTCAATGACAGGGGGCGGAGGCTACGAGCAGTACTTC,CASSMTGGGGYEQYF
TRBV27,TRBJ2-4,TRBD1,NA,TGTGCCAGCAGCACCCAGGGGGCATGGCCGAAAAACATTCAGTACTTC,CASSTQGAWPKNIQYF
TRBV5-6,TRBJ1-5,TRBD1,NA,TGTGCCAGCAGCTTGTTGAGTGACAGGGGGCATAGCAATCAGCCCCAGCATTTT,CASSLLSDRGHSNQPQHF
TRBV7-2,TRBJ1-1,NA,NA,TGTGCCAGCAGCTTAGGAGTTACGCGCGCGAACACTGAAGCTTTCTTT,CASSLGVTRANTEAFF
TRBV10-2,TRBJ2-3,TRBD2,NA,TGCGCCAGCAGTAAGCGACTAGCGGGAGGGCCTTTCACAGATACGCAGTATTTT,CASSKRLAGGPFTDTQYF
TRBV2,TRBJ2-5,NA,NA,TGTGCCAGCAGTGAAGCGTTGCAACAGGGTTTCGAGACCCAGTACTTC,CASSEALQQGFETQYF
TRBV4-1,TRBJ1-1,TRBD1,NA,TGCGCCAGCAGCCGCGGGACAGTGAACACTGAAGCTTTCTTT,CASSRGTVNTEAFF
TRBV19,TRBJ2-7,NA,NA,TGTGCCAGTAGAGGGGAGGTGACCTACGAGCAGTACTTC,CASRGEVTYEQYF
TRBV5-6,TRBJ2-7,TRBD1,NA,TGTGCCAGCAGCCCGCCGGGACAGGTGCTCTCCTACGAGCAGTACTTC,CASSPPGQVLSYEQYF
TRBV9,TRBJ2-7,NA,NA,TGTGCCAGCAGCGTAGGCGAGGGAGTGGACCACGAGCAGTACTTC,CASSVGEGVDHEQYF
TRBV27,TRBJ1-1,TRBD1,many,TGTGCCAGCAGTACGCAGGGGGCGTACACTGAAGCTTTCTTT,CASSTQGAYTEAFF
TRBV6-1,TRBJ1-5,NA,NA,TGTGCCAGCAGTGAAGGGTTTACCGGTGTTCAGCCCCAGCATTTT,CASSEGFTGVQPQHF
TRBV9,TRBJ2-3,NA,NA,TGTGCCAGCAGCGACCCGGGACTAGATACGCAGTATTTT,CASSDPGLDTQYF
TRBV5-4,TRBJ1-5,NA,NA,TGTGCCAGCAGCAAGGACAGCTCCCAGCCCCAGCATTTT,CASSKDSSQPQHF
TRBV27,TRBJ2-1,NA,NA,TGTGCCAGCAGGATACTGGGGAGCTCCTACAATGAGCAGTTCTTC,CASRILGSSYNEQFF
TRBV5-6,TRBJ2-7,TRBD1,NA,TGTGCCAGTAACAGGGGAGCGGCCTACGAGCAGTACTTC,CASNRGAAYEQYF
TRBV11-2,TRBJ1-2,TRBD1,NA,TGTGCCAGCAGCACCGGACAGGGGGAGGGTCATGGCTACACCTTC,CASSTGQGEGHGYTF
TRBV5-1,TRBJ2-1,TRBD2,once,TGCGCCAGCAGCTTGAGCCTAGCGGGAGGACCCGGTGAGCAGTTCTTC,CASSLSLAGGPGEQFF
TRBV6-6,TRBJ2-3,NA,NA,TGTGCCAGCAGCCCGTCAGATACGCAGTATTTT,CASSPSDTQYF
TRBV5-8,TRBJ1-2,TRBD1,NA,TGTGCCAGCAGCCGAGTGACAGGGAACTATGGCTACACCTTC,CASSRVTGNYGYTF
TRBV29-1,TRBJ2-5,NA,once,TGCAGCGTTTATGCACTAGATTACACTGACCCGTGGCAAGAGACCCAGTACTTC,CSVYALDYTDPWQETQYF
TRBV9,TRBJ2-5,TRBD1,NA,TGTGCCAGCAGCACTGGGACAGGGACATCCCAAGAGACCCAGTACTTC,CASSTGTGTSQETQYF
TRBV27,TRBJ2-7,TRBD2,once,TGTGCCAGCAGTTTGCGGGAGGGTCACGAGCAGTACTTC,CASSLREGHEQYF
TRBV19,TRBJ1-1,NA,NA,TGTGCCAGTAGTAGTTGGGCAGGCAAGAACACTGAAGCTTTCTTT,CASSSWAGKNTEAFF
TRBV5-1,TRBJ2-3,TRBD2,NA,TGCGCCAGCATCCCCGGGACTAGCCCAACAGATACGCAGTATTTT,CASIPGTSPTDTQYF
TRBV28,TRBJ1-2,NA,NA,TGTGCCAGCAGTTTAGGGGCGGACTATGGCTACACCTTC,CASSLGADYGYTF
TRBV29-1,TRBJ2-3,NA,NA,TGCAGCGTTGACAGGGGCGGAGATACGCAGTATTTT,CSVDRGGDTQYF
TRBV28,TRBJ1-5,TRBD1,NA,TGTGCCAGCAGCGGCCGAGACACCGGGACAGGGGGCGCTTGGAGCAATCAGCCCCAGCATTTT,CASSGRDTGTGGAWSNQPQHF
TRBV28,TRBJ1-5,NA,NA,TGTGCCAGCAGTCGAGGGGGGGGCTGGGGACAGCCCCAGCATTTT,CASSRGGGWGQPQHF
TRBV12-2,TRBJ1-2,NA,NA,TGTGCAAGTCGCTTAGGCCGGGACAGGGAGGCGGCTAGATATGGCTACACCTTC,CASRLGRDREAARYGYTF
TRBV7-9,TRBJ1-5,NA,NA,TGTGCCAGCAGCTTAGGGACAAATAGCAATCAGCCCCAGCATTTT,CASSLGTNSNQPQHF
TRBV28,TRBJ2-2,TRBD1,NA,TGTGCCAGCAGTTTTATCCAGGGGGCCGGCGGGGAGCTGTTTTTT,CASSFIQGAGGELFF
TRBV29-1,TRBJ2-2,TRBD2,NA,TGCAGCGTTGTCGGACTAGAAAGCGCGATCTCCGGGGAGCTGTTTTTT,CSVVGLESAISGELFF
TRBV9,TRBJ1-1,NA,NA,TGTGCCAGCAGCGTACCGACCGGCGGGAGCACTGAAGCTTTCTTT,CASSVPTGGSTEAFF